This TCR beta chain derives from a study of T cell responses to AZD1222 COVID-19 vaccine. Study-level findings and limits: Spike-wide coverage was observed for vaccine-associated CD4 TCRs, with dominant responses at 160-218 and 743-854. Two AZD1222 doses significantly raised spike-specific TCR breadth and depth over controls. The sample set comprised mostly white British donors with more females, and clonal diversity was possibly underestimated. It was only after the peak T cell response that any repertoires were sampled.

The CDR3 is 14 amino acids. V lost 2 bases to trimming and J lost 1 base, with 8 bases between them. The V gene's germline CDR1 is ENHRY and CDR2 SYGVKD. Remarks on this clone: The antigen is unknown.

The assay was immunoSEQ multiplex PCR, and TCRdb's table has in-frame clones only and misses some. The table lists tens of thousands of clones, roughly 92% of them singletons. This chain uses TRBV10-3 with TRBJ1-1; D unclear. The material was peripheral blood, obtained 28 days after the second AZD1222 dose. This TCR was sampled from an adult who received the AZD1222 COVID-19 vaccine. The CDR3 is CAISERDKNTEAFF. The CDR3 region has the DNA TGTGCCATCAGTGAGAGGGATAAGAACACTGAAGCTTTCTTT.